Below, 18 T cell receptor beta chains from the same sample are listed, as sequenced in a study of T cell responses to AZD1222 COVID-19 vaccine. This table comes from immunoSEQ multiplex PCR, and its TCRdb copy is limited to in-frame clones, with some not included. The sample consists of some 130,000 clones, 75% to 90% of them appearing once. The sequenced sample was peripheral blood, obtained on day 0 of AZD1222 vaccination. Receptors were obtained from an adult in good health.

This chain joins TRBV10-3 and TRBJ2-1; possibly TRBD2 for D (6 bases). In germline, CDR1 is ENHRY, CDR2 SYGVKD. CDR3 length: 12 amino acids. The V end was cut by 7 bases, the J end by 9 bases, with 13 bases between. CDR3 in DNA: TGTGCCATCACCGAGGGAGCGGGTGAGCAGTTCTTC. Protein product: CAITEGAGEQFF.

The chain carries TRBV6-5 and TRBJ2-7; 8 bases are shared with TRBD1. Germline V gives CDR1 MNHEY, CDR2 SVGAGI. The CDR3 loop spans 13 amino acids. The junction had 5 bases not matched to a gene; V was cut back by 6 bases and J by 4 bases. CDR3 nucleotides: TGTGCCAGCAGCCCCGGGACAGGTTACGAGCAGTACTTC. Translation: CASSPGTGYEQYF.

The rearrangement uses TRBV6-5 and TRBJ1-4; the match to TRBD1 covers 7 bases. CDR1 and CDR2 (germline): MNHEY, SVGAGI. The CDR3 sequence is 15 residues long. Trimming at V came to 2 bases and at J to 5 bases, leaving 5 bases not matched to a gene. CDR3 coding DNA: TGTGCCAGCAGTTACGAGGGACAGAGAAATGAAAAACTGTTTTTT. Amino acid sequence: CASSYEGQRNEKLFF.

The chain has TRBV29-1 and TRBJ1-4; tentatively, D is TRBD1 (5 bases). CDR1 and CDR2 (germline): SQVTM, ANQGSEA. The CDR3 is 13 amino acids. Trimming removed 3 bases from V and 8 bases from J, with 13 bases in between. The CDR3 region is CSVDQGRDEKLFF. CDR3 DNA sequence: TGCAGCGTTGATCAGGGTAGAGACGAAAAACTGTTTTTT.

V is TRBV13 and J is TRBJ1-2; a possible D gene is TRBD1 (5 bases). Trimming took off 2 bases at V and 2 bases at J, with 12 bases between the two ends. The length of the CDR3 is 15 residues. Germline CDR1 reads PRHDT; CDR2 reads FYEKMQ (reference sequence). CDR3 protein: CASSLTPRDNYGYTF. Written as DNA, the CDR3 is TGTGCCAGCAGCTTAACCCCCCGGGACAACTATGGCTACACCTTC.

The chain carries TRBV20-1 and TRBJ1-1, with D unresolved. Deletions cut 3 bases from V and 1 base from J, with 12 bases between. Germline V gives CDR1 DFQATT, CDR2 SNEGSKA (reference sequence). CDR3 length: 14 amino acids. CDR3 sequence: CSASRAFPNTEAFF. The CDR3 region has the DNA TGCAGTGCTAGTAGGGCCTTCCCGAACACTGAAGCTTTCTTT.

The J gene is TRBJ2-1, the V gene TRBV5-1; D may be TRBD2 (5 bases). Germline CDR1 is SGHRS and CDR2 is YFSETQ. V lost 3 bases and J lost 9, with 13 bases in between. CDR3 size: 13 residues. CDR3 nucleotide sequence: TGCGCCAGCAGCTACGGACTCGCAGGTGAGCAGTTCTTC. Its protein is CASSYGLAGEQFF. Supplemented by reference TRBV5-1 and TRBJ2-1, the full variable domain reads KAGVTQTPRYLIKTRGQQVTLSCSPISGHRSVSWYQQTPGQGLQFLFEYFSETQRNKGNFPGRFSGRQFSNSRSEMNVSTLELGDSALYLCASSYGLAGEQFFGPGTRLTVL.

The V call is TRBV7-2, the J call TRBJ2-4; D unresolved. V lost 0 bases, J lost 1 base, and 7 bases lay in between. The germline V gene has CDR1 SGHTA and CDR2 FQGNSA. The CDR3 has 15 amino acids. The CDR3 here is CASSLAEFAKNIQYF. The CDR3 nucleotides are TGTGCCAGCAGCTTAGCGGAATTCGCCAAAAACATTCAGTACTTC.

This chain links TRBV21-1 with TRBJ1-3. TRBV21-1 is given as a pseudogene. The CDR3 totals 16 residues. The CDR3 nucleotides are TGTGCCAGCAGCAAGGTCGGGGGGCCCTCTGGAAACACCATATATTTT. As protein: CASSKVGGPSGNTIYF.

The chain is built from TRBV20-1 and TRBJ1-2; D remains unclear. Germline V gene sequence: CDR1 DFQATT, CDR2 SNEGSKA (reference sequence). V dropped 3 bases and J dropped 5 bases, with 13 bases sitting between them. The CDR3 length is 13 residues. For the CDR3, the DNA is TGCAGTGCTAGTCTCGGTGGATCATATGGCTACACCTTC. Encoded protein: CSASLGGSYGYTF.

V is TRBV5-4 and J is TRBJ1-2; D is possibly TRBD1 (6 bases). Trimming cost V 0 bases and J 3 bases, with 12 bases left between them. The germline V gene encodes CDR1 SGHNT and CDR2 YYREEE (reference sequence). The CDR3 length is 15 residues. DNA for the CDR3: TGTGCCAGCAGCTTGGACGGGGGCTGGGACTATGGCTACACCTTC. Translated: CASSLDGGWDYGYTF.

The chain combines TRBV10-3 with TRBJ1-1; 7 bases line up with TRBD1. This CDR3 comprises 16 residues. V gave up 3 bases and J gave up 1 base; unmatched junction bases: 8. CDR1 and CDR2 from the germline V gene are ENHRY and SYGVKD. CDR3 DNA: TGTGCCATCAGTGATAGGGCAGGGGGTGGGAACACTGAAGCTTTCTTT. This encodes CAISDRAGGGNTEAFF.

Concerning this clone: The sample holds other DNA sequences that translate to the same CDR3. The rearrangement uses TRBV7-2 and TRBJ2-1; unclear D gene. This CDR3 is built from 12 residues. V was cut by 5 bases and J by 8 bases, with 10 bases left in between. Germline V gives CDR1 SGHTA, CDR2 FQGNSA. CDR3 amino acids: CASSLVGYEQFF. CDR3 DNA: TGTGCCAGCAGCCTGGTTGGGTATGAGCAGTTCTTC.

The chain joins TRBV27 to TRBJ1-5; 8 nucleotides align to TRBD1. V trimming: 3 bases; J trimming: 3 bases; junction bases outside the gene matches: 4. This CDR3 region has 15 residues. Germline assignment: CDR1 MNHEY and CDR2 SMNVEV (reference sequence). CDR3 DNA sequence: TGTGCCAGCAGTTTCTCGGGACAGGACAATCAGCCCCAGCATTTT. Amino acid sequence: CASSFSGQDNQPQHF.

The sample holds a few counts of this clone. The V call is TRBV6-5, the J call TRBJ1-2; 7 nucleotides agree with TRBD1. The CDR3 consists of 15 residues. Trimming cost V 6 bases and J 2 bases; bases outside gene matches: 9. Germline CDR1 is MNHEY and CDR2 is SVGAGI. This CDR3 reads CASRATGFGNYGYTF. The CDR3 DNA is TGTGCCAGCAGGGCGACAGGGTTTGGAAACTATGGCTACACCTTC.

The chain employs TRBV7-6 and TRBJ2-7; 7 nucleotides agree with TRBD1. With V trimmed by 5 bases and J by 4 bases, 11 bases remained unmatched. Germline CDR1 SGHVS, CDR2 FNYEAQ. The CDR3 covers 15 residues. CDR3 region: CASSLTGTEGYEQYF. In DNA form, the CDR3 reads TGTGCCAGCAGCCTTACCGGGACAGAGGGATACGAGCAGTACTTC.

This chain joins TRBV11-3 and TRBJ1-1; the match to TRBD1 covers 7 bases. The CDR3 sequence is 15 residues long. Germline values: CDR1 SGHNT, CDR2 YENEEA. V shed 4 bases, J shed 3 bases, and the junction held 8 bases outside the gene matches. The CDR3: CASSSGTGTDTEAFF. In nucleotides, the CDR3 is TGTGCCAGCAGCTCAGGTACCGGGACAGACACTGAAGCTTTCTTT.

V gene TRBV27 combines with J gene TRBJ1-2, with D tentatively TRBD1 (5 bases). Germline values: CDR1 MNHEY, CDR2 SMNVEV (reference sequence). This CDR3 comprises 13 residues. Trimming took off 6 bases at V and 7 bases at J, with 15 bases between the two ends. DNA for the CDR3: TGTGCCAGCAGCAGTGCAGGTGGGGGTGGCTACACCTTC. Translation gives CASSSAGGGGYTF.